Listed here are 5 T cell receptor beta chains from one sample, sequenced in a study of blood T cell repertoires in COVID-19 (dated by TCRdb to 2018 to 2021). Library preparation used the immunoSEQ multiplex PCR assay. Held by TCRdb, this immuneACCESS table contains in-frame sequences only and omits some clones. Under half of the omission traces to an unresolved V gene where checked; the cause of the rest is unknown. The table for this sample lists some 350,000 clones; roughly 87% of them were counted only once. The ten most abundant clones make up under 3% of the sample. The source material was PBMCs or T cells enriched from blood (not recorded which). The receptor set was obtained from a woman aged 25 to 39 who had recovered from COVID-19.

The rearrangement links TRBV5-1 to TRBJ1-3; 8 bases align to TRBD1. This CDR3 spans 16 amino acids. Unmatched junction bases numbered 6, after V lost 4 bases and J lost 0 bases. The V gene's germline CDR1 is SGHRS and CDR2 YFSETQ. The CDR3 nucleotides read TGCGCCAGCAGCGCGGGACAGGAGAGCTCTGGAAACACCATATATTTT. It translates to CASSAGQESSGNTIYF. The full variable domain, rest sourced from reference TRBV5-1 and TRBJ1-3, is KAGVTQTPRYLIKTRGQQVTLSCSPISGHRSVSWYQQTPGQGLQFLFEYFSETQRNKGNFPGRFSGRQFSNSRSEMNVSTLELGDSALYLCASSAGQESSGNTIYFGEGSWLTVV.

This chain links TRBV5-4 with TRBJ1-1, with a tentative D call TRBD1 (6 bases). V lost 4 bases and J lost 0, with 10 bases in between. CDR3 length equals 14 residues. CDR1 SGHNT and CDR2 YYREEE come from the germline V gene (reference sequence). The CDR3 DNA sequence: TGTGCCAGCAGCGGAGGGGGGGTGAACACTGAAGCTTTCTTT. Translated, it gives CASSGGGVNTEAFF.

The genes are TRBV11-2 and TRBJ1-3; TRBD1 matches at 8 bases. Germline trimming cut 4 bases from V and 3 bases from J; bases unmatched to any gene: 2. CDR3 size: 14 residues. Germline CDR1 reads SGHAT; CDR2 reads FQNNGV. The CDR3 DNA reads as TGTGCCAGCAGCTCAACAGGGGGTGGAAACACCATATATTTT. Amino acids: CASSSTGGGNTIYF.

This clone was seen only once. The chain combines TRBV9 with TRBJ1-2; 11 bases map to TRBD1. Germline loops: CDR1 SGDLS, CDR2 YYNGEE. This CDR3 spans 13 amino acids. V was clipped by 4 bases and J by 7 bases; unmatched bases: 3. The CDR3 coding sequence is TGTGCCAGCAGCCCGGGACAGGGGGGTGGCTACACCTTC. This codes for CASSPGQGGGYTF.

V usage is TRBV7-9 and J usage is TRBJ2-7; TRBD2 matches 8 bases. The CDR3 extends over 15 amino acids. The V and J ends lost 7 bases and 5 bases, in that order; junction bases with no gene match: 13. The germline CDR1 and CDR2 sequences are SEHNR and FQNEAQ (reference sequence). The CDR3 here is CASTPSGRGTHEQYF. CDR3 coding DNA: TGTGCCAGCACCCCGAGCGGGAGAGGTACCCACGAGCAGTACTTC.